This is a list of T cell receptor beta chains from one sample in a study of cytomegalovirus exposure and HLA in healthy donors. Here immunoSEQ multiplex PCR was the method, and the copy in TCRdb shows in-frame clones only, minus some. This table holds around 99,000 clones, approximately 71% found once. Input material: PBMCs. The receptors come from a woman between 70 and 85 years old in good health and CMV-seropositive. The CDR3 runs from the conserved cysteine through the conserved F or W. Fields, in order: D gene, J gene, clone size, V gene, CDR3 protein, CDR3 DNA. A D gene is named only where the DNA matches it firmly. Only part of the rows carry a size: once, few, many, or a class if the clone is expanded.

TRBD1 | TRBJ1-1 | - | TRBV19 | CASSRSQGMNTEAFF | TGTGCCAGTAGTAGATCACAGGGGATGAACACTGAAGCTTTCTTT
- | TRBJ1-2 | - | TRBV4-3 | CASSQAGTSYGYTF | TGCGCCAGCAGCCAAGCGGGGACTTCCTATGGCTACACCTTC
TRBD2 | TRBJ2-7 | - | TRBV7-2 | CASSPTGAGAYEQYF | TGTGCCAGCAGCCCCACAGGAGCGGGGGCCTACGAGCAGTACTTC
- | TRBJ2-3 | - | TRBV5-1 | CASSLTRGGTDTQYF | TGCGCCAGCAGCTTGACCAGGGGAGGCACAGATACGCAGTATTTT
- | TRBJ2-1 | - | TRBV6-5 | CASQAWGDNEQFF | TGTGCCTCACAAGCGTGGGGGGACAATGAGCAGTTCTTC
- | TRBJ1-3 | - | TRBV5-1 | CASSLATGSGNTIYF | TGCGCCAGCAGCTTGGCCACGGGCTCTGGAAACACCATATATTTT
- | TRBJ1-4 | - | TRBV2 | CASRAGTTNEKLFF | TGTGCCAGCAGGGCAGGTACAACTAATGAAAAACTGTTTTTT
TRBD2 | TRBJ2-3 | few | TRBV11-2 | CASSLGGSGGRTDTQYF | TGTGCCAGCAGCTTAGGCGGGAGCGGGGGGCGCACAGATACGCAGTATTTT
TRBD2 | TRBJ2-1 | - | TRBV7-2 | CASTPSGGGTIEQFF | TGTGCCAGCACCCCCTCCGGCGGGGGTACGATTGAGCAGTTCTTC
- | TRBJ1-3 | - | TRBV6-6 | CASSQDRFSGNTIYF | TGTGCCAGCAGTCAAGACAGGTTCTCTGGAAACACCATATATTTT
TRBD1 | TRBJ2-2 | - | TRBV19 | CASSMLTGDFTGELFF | TGTGCCAGTAGTATGTTGACAGGGGACTTCACCGGGGAGCTGTTTTTT
TRBD2 | TRBJ2-3 | few | TRBV7-9 | CASSWTSGATDTQYF | TGTGCCAGCAGCTGGACTAGCGGGGCCACAGATACGCAGTATTTT
- | TRBJ1-6 | - | TRBV6-6 | CATSTESSYNSPLHF | TGTGCCACCTCGACAGAGAGCTCCTATAATTCACCCCTCCACTTT
TRBD2 | TRBJ2-1 | once | TRBV29-1 | CSVEGVKRTRNEQFF | TGCAGCGTTGAAGGGGTTAAGAGGACTAGAAATGAGCAGTTCTTC
TRBD1 | TRBJ2-2 | few | TRBV18 | CASSHGQGSTGELFF | TGTGCCAGCTCCCACGGACAGGGATCGACCGGGGAGCTGTTTTTT
TRBD2 | TRBJ2-7 | - | TRBV7-2 | CASSLARLAGGYEQYF | TGTGCCAGCAGCTTAGCTCGTCTAGCGGGGGGCTACGAGCAGTACTTC